Listed below are T cell receptor beta chains from one sample, sequenced in a study of blood T cell repertoires in COVID-19. Assay: immunoSEQ multiplex PCR; the TCRdb copy retains only in-frame clones and omits some. The profile shows roughly 170,000 clones, approximately 87% of them singletons. Sequencing was performed on peripheral blood. The receptors stem from a woman between 18 and 29 years old who had recovered from COVID-19. The CDR3 runs from the conserved cysteine through the conserved F or W. A D gene is named only where the DNA matches it firmly. Clone size is given for some rows only: seen once, a few or many times, or a class if the clone is expanded.

j_gene: TRBJ2-3; len: 14; abundance: NA; d_gene: TRBD1; v_gene: TRBV12-5; CDR3nt: TGTGCTAGTGGTGGGGACAGGGGCACAGATACGCAGTATTTT; CDR3aa: CASGGDRGTDTQYF
j_gene: TRBJ2-7; len: 14; abundance: NA; d_gene: TRBD2; v_gene: TRBV5-1; CDR3nt: TGCGCCAGCAGCTCTTCAGCGGGGGGAAACGAGCAGTACTTC; CDR3aa: CASSSSAGGNEQYF
j_gene: TRBJ1-2; len: 15; abundance: NA; d_gene: TRBD1; v_gene: TRBV6-5; CDR3nt: TGTGCCAGCAGCCGATTGACAGGGTCTGACTATGGCTACACCTTC; CDR3aa: CASSRLTGSDYGYTF
j_gene: TRBJ1-2; len: 13; abundance: NA; d_gene: TRBD1; v_gene: TRBV18; CDR3nt: TGTGCCAGCTCCGAGGGACAGGACTATGGCTACACCTTC; CDR3aa: CASSEGQDYGYTF
j_gene: TRBJ2-1; len: 15; abundance: NA; d_gene: NA; v_gene: TRBV4-1; CDR3nt: TGCGCCAGCAGCTTCAGCGGAAGCTCCTACAATGAGCAGTTCTTC; CDR3aa: CASSFSGSSYNEQFF
j_gene: TRBJ2-7; len: 16; abundance: NA; d_gene: NA; v_gene: TRBV28; CDR3nt: TGTGCCAGTAAACTTCCAGGGAAGGGGCTGAACTACGAGCAGTACTTC; CDR3aa: CASKLPGKGLNYEQYF
j_gene: TRBJ1-1; len: 14; abundance: NA; d_gene: TRBD1; v_gene: TRBV24-1; CDR3nt: TGTGCCACCAGTCAGGGGGGCGCGGGGACTGAAGCTTTCTTT; CDR3aa: CATSQGGAGTEAFF
j_gene: TRBJ2-5; len: 14; abundance: NA; d_gene: NA; v_gene: TRBV5-1; CDR3nt: TGCGCCAGCAGCTTGGGGACCGACAGGGAGGACCAGTACTTC; CDR3aa: CASSLGTDREDQYF
j_gene: TRBJ2-5; len: 14; abundance: few; d_gene: NA; v_gene: TRBV3-1/TRBV3-2; CDR3nt: TGTGCCAGCAGCCAAAAAGGGCAGGGGTCGACCCAGTACTTC; CDR3aa: CASSQKGQGSTQYF
j_gene: TRBJ2-3; len: 16; abundance: NA; d_gene: TRBD2; v_gene: TRBV3-1/TRBV3-2; CDR3nt: TGTGCCAGCAGCCAAGATCGGTCGGAACGGGAGGGGGAGCAGTATTTT; CDR3aa: CASSQDRSEREGEQYF
j_gene: TRBJ2-7; len: 17; abundance: NA; d_gene: NA; v_gene: TRBV5-1; CDR3nt: TGCGCCAGCAGCTCCACCAGCGCGGCTACCACCTCCTACGAGCAGTACTTC; CDR3aa: CASSSTSAATTSYEQYF
j_gene: TRBJ2-2; len: 15; abundance: NA; d_gene: TRBD1; v_gene: TRBV29-1; CDR3nt: TGCAGCGTTGAACGGGGACAGGGTATCTCCGGGGAGCTGTTTTTT; CDR3aa: CSVERGQGISGELFF
j_gene: TRBJ2-1; len: 14; abundance: NA; d_gene: TRBD1; v_gene: TRBV19; CDR3nt: TGTGCCAGTACACCGGGACAGGGACACAATGAGCAGTTCTTC; CDR3aa: CASTPGQGHNEQFF
j_gene: TRBJ2-4; len: 15; abundance: NA; d_gene: NA; v_gene: TRBV18; CDR3nt: TGTGCCAGCTCACCGACGGGAGTGGGCAAAAACATTCAGTACTTC; CDR3aa: CASSPTGVGKNIQYF
j_gene: TRBJ1-1; len: 14; abundance: NA; d_gene: NA; v_gene: TRBV4-1; CDR3nt: TGCGCCAGCAGCCACCCGTCAGGGAACACTGAAGCTTTCTTT; CDR3aa: CASSHPSGNTEAFF
j_gene: TRBJ1-5; len: 15; abundance: NA; d_gene: NA; v_gene: TRBV4-1; CDR3nt: TGCGCCAGCAGCCAGAAAGACCAGGCAAATCAGCCCCAGCATTTT; CDR3aa: CASSQKDQANQPQHF
j_gene: TRBJ1-2; len: 12; abundance: NA; d_gene: NA; v_gene: TRBV30; CDR3nt: TGTGCCTGGAGTCGGGGGAACTATGGCTACACCTTC; CDR3aa: CAWSRGNYGYTF
j_gene: TRBJ2-1; len: 15; abundance: NA; d_gene: TRBD2; v_gene: TRBV3-1/TRBV3-2; CDR3nt: TGTGCCAGCAGCCACCGGACTAGCGGCTACAATGAGCAGTTCTTC; CDR3aa: CASSHRTSGYNEQFF
j_gene: TRBJ1-5; len: 14; abundance: NA; d_gene: NA; v_gene: TRBV7-2; CDR3nt: TGTGCCAGCAGCTTAGAGGTCGGGGAACAGCCCCAGCATTTT; CDR3aa: CASSLEVGEQPQHF
j_gene: TRBJ2-2; len: 17; abundance: once; d_gene: TRBD2; v_gene: TRBV4-3; CDR3nt: TGCGCCAGCAGCGCTCGGAGCGGGGGGGCCGCGGGCGGGGAGCTGTTTTTT; CDR3aa: CASSARSGGAAGGELFF
j_gene: TRBJ2-4; len: 15; abundance: NA; d_gene: TRBD2; v_gene: TRBV11-2; CDR3nt: TGTGCCAGCAGCTTAGATCCTGCGGGGGGAAACATTCAGTACTTC; CDR3aa: CASSLDPAGGNIQYF
j_gene: TRBJ2-1; len: 14; abundance: NA; d_gene: TRBD2; v_gene: TRBV11-2; CDR3nt: TGTGCCAGCACCTCAGGCGGGGGGGCCTCCGAGCAGTTCTTC; CDR3aa: CASTSGGGASEQFF
j_gene: TRBJ2-1; len: 12; abundance: NA; d_gene: NA; v_gene: TRBV7-8; CDR3nt: TGTGCCAGCAGCCGGTACCGCGATGAGCAGTTCTTC; CDR3aa: CASSRYRDEQFF